The clone carrying this TCR beta chain was observed a few times. A junction end diverges from the germline sequence, so it may reflect a read error. Primers included in the PCR were 60 Vbeta and 13 Jbeta primers. The protocol was immunoSEQ multiplex PCR, while the TCRdb copy is restricted to in-frame clones and leaves out a portion. Among under 200,000 clones listed, around 84% were seen once. This sample was taken from a study of cytomegalovirus exposure and HLA in healthy donors. The clonotype was recovered from a man aged 45-65 years in good health and CMV-seropositive. What was sequenced was PBMCs.

CDR3 loop: CSAPLAGYSEQFF. The CDR3 DNA follows: TGCAGCGCCCCCCTGGCAGGGTACAGTGAGCAGTTCTTC. V usage is TRBV29-1 and J usage is TRBJ2-1, with a tentative D call TRBD1 (5 bases). Germline V gene sequence: CDR1 SQVTM, CDR2 ANQGSEA. This CDR3 is built from 13 residues.